This T cell receptor beta chain was recovered during a study of T cells in Graves' hyperthyroidism and ophthalmopathy. Study findings and constraints: The majority of expanded thyroid clonotypes above 0.001 also appeared in blood. Ophthalmopathy and stable hyperthyroidism were told apart by a 13 V-J model.

Authors of the study amplified TCR beta CDR3 regions from RNA transcripts. First-round RT-PCR of the TCR CDR3 relied on the HTBI primer set. TCRdb independently ran MiXCR on the multiplex PCR reads; one entry per CDR3 protein. The sample has under 450,000 distinct CDR3 sequences, 17% seen once. This clonotype appeared a few times. What it binds is unknown. The CDR3 has 14 amino acids. The ends were cut back, 8 bases at V and 7 bases at J, with 15 bases in the middle. The TCR sequence derives from a woman under 40 with Graves' hyperthyroidism that later progressed to Graves' ophthalmopathy. The V gene is TRBV12-3 or TRBV12-4, the J gene TRBJ1-6; the D is unclear. Input material: blood. CDR3 bases: TGTGCCAGCGGAGACGGGCACGTAAATTCACCCCTCCACTTT. Translating it yields CASGDGHVNSPLHF.